This T cell receptor beta chain was captured by sequencing in a study of OX40 agonist ivuxolimab in advanced cancers. In the study overall: The study enrolled dose-escalation patients with hepatocellular carcinoma, melanoma, renal cell or head and neck cancer.

This CDR3 spans 13 amino acids. Germline V gene lookup returns CDR1 LNHDA and CDR2 SQIVND (reference sequence). V was cut by 5 bases and J by 6 bases, with 11 bases left in between. TCRdb's table, derived via immunoSEQ multiplex PCR, lists solely in-frame clones and lacks some. This table has roughly 62,000 clones, 75% to 85% appearing once. The clonotype comes from an adult with an advanced solid tumor such as melanoma, head and neck, liver or kidney cancer. The sequenced sample was CD4+ or CD8+ T cells sorted from blood, obtained in a trial of the OX40 agonist ivuxolimab. The chain carries TRBV19 and TRBJ1-5, with D possibly being TRBD1 (5 bases). CDR3: CASSPQRGQPQHF. As DNA, the CDR3 is TGTGCCAGTAGTCCACAGAGGGGTCAGCCCCAGCATTTT.